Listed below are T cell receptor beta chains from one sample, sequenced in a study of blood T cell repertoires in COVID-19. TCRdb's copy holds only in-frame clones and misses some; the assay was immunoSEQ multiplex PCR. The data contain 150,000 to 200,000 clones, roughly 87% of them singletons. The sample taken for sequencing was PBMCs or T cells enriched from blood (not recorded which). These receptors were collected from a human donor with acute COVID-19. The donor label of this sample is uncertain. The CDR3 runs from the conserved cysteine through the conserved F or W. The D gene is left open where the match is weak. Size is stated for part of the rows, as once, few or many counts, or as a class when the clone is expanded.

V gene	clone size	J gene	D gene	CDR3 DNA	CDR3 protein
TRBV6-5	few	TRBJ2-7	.	TGTGCCAGCAGTTACTCGGCCCCTCTCTCAGCCTACGAGCAGTACTTC	CASSYSAPLSAYEQYF
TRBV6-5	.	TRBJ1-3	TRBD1	TGTGCCAGCCCGGAACAGGGGCTCGGAAACACCATATATTTT	CASPEQGLGNTIYF
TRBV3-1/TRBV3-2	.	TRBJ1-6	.	TGTGCCAGCAGCCAAACAGGCTCACCCCTCCACTTT	CASSQTGSPLHF
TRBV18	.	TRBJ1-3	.	TGTGCCAGCTCACCGGACCCCCTTGGGGCCTCTGGAAACACCATATATTTT	CASSPDPLGASGNTIYF
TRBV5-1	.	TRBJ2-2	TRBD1	TGCGCCAGCAGCCGGGACAGGGGGCCGGGCGGGGAGCTGTTTTTT	CASSRDRGPGGELFF
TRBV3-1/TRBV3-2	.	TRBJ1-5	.	TGTGCCAGCAGCCAAGAGGGGTGGGGCCCCAATCAGCCCCAGCATTTT	CASSQEGWGPNQPQHF
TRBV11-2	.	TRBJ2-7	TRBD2	TGTGCCAGCAGCTTAGGACTAGCGGGTCGACGCGAGCAGTACTTC	CASSLGLAGRREQYF
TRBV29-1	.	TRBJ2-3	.	TGCAGCGTTGGGTCAGGGCCCACAGATACGCAGTATTTT	CSVGSGPTDTQYF
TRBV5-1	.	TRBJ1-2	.	TGCGCCAGCAGCCCGGCCCAGGGGCGAAGCTATGGCTACACCTTC	CASSPAQGRSYGYTF
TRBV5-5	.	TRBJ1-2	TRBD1	TGTGCCAGCAGCCCCCTCTCACAGGGGTTCCATGGCTACACCTTC	CASSPLSQGFHGYTF
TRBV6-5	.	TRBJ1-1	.	TGTGCCGTACAAGGGGTAGGGGACACTGAAGCTTTCTTT	CAVQGVGDTEAFF
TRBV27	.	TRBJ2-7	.	TGTGCCAGCAGGCCCCTCGTGGTGCAGGCAGCCTACGAGCAGTACTTC	CASRPLVVQAAYEQYF
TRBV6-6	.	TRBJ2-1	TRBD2	TGTGCCAGCAGTCCACCACTTCTAGCGGGGGGATGGAATGAGCAGTTCTTC	CASSPPLLAGGWNEQFF
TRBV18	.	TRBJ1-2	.	TGTGCCAGCTCCCCTGAAATGTACGGTGACAGCTACACCTTC	CASSPEMYGDSYTF
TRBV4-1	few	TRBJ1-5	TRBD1	TGCGCCAGCAGCGGACAGGGGATAAATCAGCCCCAGCATTTT	CASSGQGINQPQHF
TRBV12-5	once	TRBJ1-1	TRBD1	TGTGCTAGTGGTCCACGGACAGGGCCGGGTGGTAACACTGAAGCTTTCTTT	CASGPRTGPGGNTEAFF
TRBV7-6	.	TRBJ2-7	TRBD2	TGTGCCAGCAGCGTCACTAGCGGGGGATATTACGAGCAGTACTTC	CASSVTSGGYYEQYF
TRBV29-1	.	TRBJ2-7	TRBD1	TGCAGCGTTGTGTCCGGGGACAGCTACGAGCAGTACTTC	CSVVSGDSYEQYF
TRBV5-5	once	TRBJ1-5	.	TGTGCCAGCACCCTGGGGCAGGGGAGCAATCAGCCCCAGCATTTT	CASTLGQGSNQPQHF
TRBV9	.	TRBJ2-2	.	TGTGCCAGCAGCGTAAGAGATGGGACTCCGAACACCGGGGAGCTGTTTTTT	CASSVRDGTPNTGELFF
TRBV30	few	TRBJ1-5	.	TGTGCCTGGAGTCCCGGACTTTATAGCAATCAGCCCCAGCATTTT	CAWSPGLYSNQPQHF
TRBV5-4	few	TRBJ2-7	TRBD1	TGTGCCAGCAGCTTGCTGGGGACAGGGCCTTACGAGCAGTACTTC	CASSLLGTGPYEQYF
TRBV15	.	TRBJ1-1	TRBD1	TGTGCCACCAGCAGAGGGGAAACAGGGGTTTCGGAAGCTTTCTTT	CATSRGETGVSEAFF
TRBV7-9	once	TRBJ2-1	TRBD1	TGTGCCAGCACCCTAGGGACAGGGGTAGGGAGTGAGCAGTTCTTC	CASTLGTGVGSEQFF
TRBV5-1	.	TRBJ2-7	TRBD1	TGCGCCAGCAGGCTTGGTTACGAGGGACAGGGGACCTACGAGCAGTACTTC	CASRLGYEGQGTYEQYF
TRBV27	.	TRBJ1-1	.	TGTGCCAGCAGTCCATCTTTCGGACAGAAGAACACTGAAGCTTTCTTT	CASSPSFGQKNTEAFF
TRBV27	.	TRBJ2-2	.	TGTGCCAGCAGTTTGGGACAAAACACCGGGGAGCTGTTTTTT	CASSLGQNTGELFF
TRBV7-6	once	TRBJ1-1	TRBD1	TGTGCCAGCAGCTTAGACAGGGGGTGGGGGCTGAACACTGAAGCTTTCTTT	CASSLDRGWGLNTEAFF
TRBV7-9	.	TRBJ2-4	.	TGTGCCAGCAGCTTAGGTAGCCCCCTTAACATTCAGTACTTC	CASSLGSPLNIQYF
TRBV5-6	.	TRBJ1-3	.	TGTGCCAGCAGCTTGTATCGTGGGAGGGGCTCTGGAAACACCATATATTTT	CASSLYRGRGSGNTIYF
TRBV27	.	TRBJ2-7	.	TGTGCCAGCAGTTCCTACTTACCGGGATCCTACGAGCAGTACTTC	CASSSYLPGSYEQYF
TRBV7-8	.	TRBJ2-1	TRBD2	TGTGCCAGCAGCTTTTTACTAGCGGGGGGCCCCTACAATGAGCAGTTCTTC	CASSFLLAGGPYNEQFF
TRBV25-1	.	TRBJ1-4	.	TGTGCCAGCAGTGAATCGGAGGTGATTGAAAAACTGTTTTTT	CASSESEVIEKLFF
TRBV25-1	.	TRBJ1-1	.	TGTGCCAGCAAACAAAAGGAGGGTATGAACACTGAAGCTTTCTTT	CASKQKEGMNTEAFF
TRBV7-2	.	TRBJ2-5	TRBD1	TGTGCCAGCAGCTCGACAGGGTTCGGTGAGACCCAGTACTTC	CASSSTGFGETQYF